A selection of T cell receptor beta chains follows, all from one sample in a study of T cell responses to AZD1222 COVID-19 vaccine. The repertoire was sequenced with immunoSEQ multiplex PCR; TCRdb's copy has only in-frame clones and lacks some. There are 140,000 to 150,000 clones in the sample; roughly nine tenths occur only once, and roughly 4% lies in the top ten. The source material was peripheral blood, sampled 28 days after the second AZD1222 dose. The source is an adult who received the AZD1222 COVID-19 vaccine. CDR3s include the opening cysteine and the closing phenylalanine or tryptophan. The D gene is left open where the match is weak. Size is omitted from some rows. Given values are once, few, many or a class for expanded clones.

cdr3_aa cdr3_nt v_call d_call clone_size j_call
CATSRSRTGRSENIQYF TGTGCCACCAGCAGATCCAGGACAGGGCGGTCCGAAAACATTCAGTACTTC TRBV15 TRBD1 NA TRBJ2-4
CAIRDGRADSTEQYF TGTGCCATCAGGGACGGCCGGGCCGATTCTACGGAGCAGTACTTC TRBV10-3 NA few TRBJ2-7
CASSVEGGTYNEQFF TGTGCCAGCAGCGTAGAGGGTGGGACCTACAATGAGCAGTTCTTC TRBV9 NA NA TRBJ2-1
CASRATRFSSYNEQFF TGCGCCAGCAGGGCGACCCGCTTTAGCTCCTACAATGAGCAGTTCTTC TRBV4-1 NA few TRBJ2-1
CASSLGSRGRDEQFF TGTGCCAGCAGCTTAGGATCCCGGGGGCGGGATGAGCAGTTCTTC TRBV7-7 NA NA TRBJ2-1
CASSYGPRQPQHF TGTGCCAGCAGTTACGGGCCTAGGCAGCCCCAGCATTTT TRBV6-2/TRBV6-3 NA NA TRBJ1-5
CASSNRGDTDTQYF TGTGCCAGTAGTAACAGGGGAGACACAGATACGCAGTATTTT TRBV19 TRBD1 NA TRBJ2-3
CASRLGLAGGSFTDTQYF TGCGCCAGCAGGCTGGGACTAGCGGGGGGGAGTTTCACAGATACGCAGTATTTT TRBV4-1 TRBD2 once TRBJ2-3
CASSQDWRGREKLFF TGCGCCAGCAGCCAAGATTGGAGGGGGCGAGAAAAACTGTTTTTT TRBV4-3 TRBD1 NA TRBJ1-4
CASALTLAGADEQFF TGTGCCAGCGCCCTAACTCTAGCGGGAGCTGATGAGCAGTTCTTC TRBV11-2 TRBD2 NA TRBJ2-1
CASSFEGGAYNEQFF TGTGCCAGCTCATTCGAGGGGGGGGCCTACAATGAGCAGTTCTTC TRBV2 NA NA TRBJ2-1
CASSIERQGNYEQYF TGTGCCAGTAGTATAGAAAGACAGGGAAACTACGAGCAGTACTTC TRBV19 TRBD1 NA TRBJ2-7
CASSQLDRGLSYGYTF TGTGCCAGCAGCCAGCTCGACAGGGGGCTATCCTATGGCTACACCTTC TRBV3-1/TRBV3-2 TRBD1 NA TRBJ1-2
CASSSRPGKNTEAFF TGTGCCAGCAGCTCCCGCCCAGGGAAGAACACTGAAGCTTTCTTT TRBV5-5 NA NA TRBJ1-1
CSVTGPSGYTF TGCAGCGTTACAGGGCCTTCTGGCTACACCTTC TRBV29-1 NA NA TRBJ1-2
CASSIRIGPYEQYF TGTGCCAGTAGTATAAGAATAGGGCCCTACGAGCAGTACTTC TRBV19 NA NA TRBJ2-7
CASSQDVSSGANVLTF TGCGCCAGCAGCCAAGATGTAAGCTCTGGGGCCAACGTCCTGACTTTC TRBV4-3 NA few TRBJ2-6
CASSLARSSTDTQYF TGTGCCAGCAGCTTGGCCAGGTCTAGCACAGATACGCAGTATTTT TRBV5-4 NA NA TRBJ2-3
CASSPAGDSNQPQHF TGTGCCAGCAGCCCTGCCGGTGATAGCAATCAGCCCCAGCATTTT TRBV3-1/TRBV3-2 NA NA TRBJ1-5
CASSSRGGGGFF TGTGCCAGCAGCTCGAGGGGGGGAGGTGGTTTCTTT TRBV11-3 NA NA TRBJ1-1
CASSLAAPGPHEQFF TGTGCCAGCAGCTTGGCGGCCCCCGGCCCCCATGAGCAGTTCTTC TRBV5-4 NA NA TRBJ2-1
CASSLIPLGQGSNEQFF TGTGCCAGCAGCTTAATACCCTTGGGACAGGGGTCCAATGAGCAGTTCTTC TRBV7-3 TRBD1 once TRBJ2-1
CASSLVRGVGSPLHF TGTGCCAGCAGCTTAGTCAGGGGGGTGGGGTCACCCCTCCACTTT TRBV7-9 TRBD1 NA TRBJ1-6
CASRYVGGASGELFF TGTGCCAGCAGGTATGTAGGGGGCGCATCCGGGGAGCTGTTTTTT TRBV21-1 NA NA TRBJ2-2
CASSFVSSGANVLTF TGTGCCAGCAGCTTTGTGAGCTCAGGGGCCAACGTCCTGACTTTC TRBV5-6 NA once TRBJ2-6
CASSPLADHSTDTQYF TGTGCCAGCAGCCCGCTAGCGGACCATAGCACAGATACGCAGTATTTT TRBV4-2 TRBD2 NA TRBJ2-3
CASSPLPKGTSGSSYNEQFF TGTGCCAGCAGTCCACTACCTAAAGGGACTAGCGGGAGCTCTTACAATGAGCAGTTCTTC TRBV6-2/TRBV6-3 TRBD2 once TRBJ2-1
CASSQDQGSNQPQHF TGCGCCAGCAGCCAAGACCAGGGAAGCAATCAGCCCCAGCATTTT TRBV4-1 NA NA TRBJ1-5
CASRLNGLSQYF TGTGCCAGCAGACTCAATGGACTGTCGCAGTACTTC TRBV7-9 NA NA TRBJ2-5
CASRVGTSGGTGELFF TGTGCCAGCAGGGTTGGGACTAGCGGGGGCACCGGGGAGCTGTTTTTT TRBV2 TRBD2 NA TRBJ2-2
CASSELDAYNSPLHF TGTGCCAGCAGTGAGTTGGACGCTTATAATTCACCCCTCCACTTT TRBV2 NA NA TRBJ1-6
CASSLRANYGYTF TGTGCCAGCAGCTTAAGGGCTAACTATGGCTACACCTTC TRBV11-2 NA NA TRBJ1-2
CSVAEAFF TGCAGCGTTGCAGAAGCTTTCTTT TRBV29-1 NA NA TRBJ1-1
CASSFGGNLYGYTF TGCGCCAGCAGCTTCGGCGGGAACCTCTATGGCTACACCTTC TRBV5-1 NA NA TRBJ1-2
CASSPAHPDTQYF TGTGCCAGCAGCCCAGCGCACCCGGATACGCAGTATTTT TRBV4-2 NA NA TRBJ2-3
CASSLGAGAQYEQYF TGCGCCAGCAGCTTGGGGGCAGGGGCGCAATACGAGCAGTACTTC TRBV5-1 NA once TRBJ2-7
CASSLTSTSYNEQFF TGTGCCAGCAGCCTCACTAGCACCTCCTACAATGAGCAGTTCTTC TRBV7-8 NA NA TRBJ2-1
CASSWDPSTDTQYF TGTGCCAGCAGCTGGGACCCTAGCACAGATACGCAGTATTTT TRBV5-6 NA NA TRBJ2-3
CASPPAGGNEQFF TGTGCCAGCCCCCCGGCGGGGGGCAATGAGCAGTTCTTC TRBV6-5 TRBD2 NA TRBJ2-1
CASSLSFGTSGSYEQYF TGCGCCAGCAGCTTATCCTTCGGGACTAGCGGGTCCTACGAGCAGTACTTC TRBV5-1 TRBD2 NA TRBJ2-7
CASSLVSYEQYF TGTGCCAGCAGCTTGGTCTCCTACGAGCAGTACTTC TRBV7-6 NA NA TRBJ2-7
CASSFSAGSTANEQFF TGTGCCAGCAGTTTCAGCGCAGGGTCTACCGCCAATGAGCAGTTCTTC TRBV27 NA NA TRBJ2-1
CASSLAGRNEQFF TGCGCCAGCAGCTTGGCGGGCCGCAATGAGCAGTTCTTC TRBV5-1 NA NA TRBJ2-1
CASSSTGTKFGETQYF TGTGCCAGCAGCTCGACAGGGACCAAGTTTGGAGAGACCCAGTACTTC TRBV11-2 TRBD1 NA TRBJ2-5
CASSPDGLGDEQFF TGTGCCAGTAGCCCAGACGGACTAGGCGATGAGCAGTTCTTC TRBV19 TRBD2 once TRBJ2-1
CASSLIQGRGTEAFF TGTGCCAGCAGCCTCATACAGGGTCGGGGGACTGAAGCTTTCTTT TRBV3-1/TRBV3-2 NA NA TRBJ1-1
CASSLILAARPEAFF TGTGCCAGCAGCTTAATTCTGGCGGCGCGGCCTGAAGCTTTCTTT TRBV7-3 NA NA TRBJ1-1
CASSAYQGVGISDEQFF TGCGCCAGCAGCGCCTACCAGGGGGTTGGCATATCAGATGAGCAGTTCTTC TRBV5-1 TRBD1 NA TRBJ2-1
CASGSLTEQFF TGTGCCAGCGGTTCCTTGACTGAGCAGTTCTTC TRBV28 NA NA TRBJ2-1